This T cell receptor (beta chain) emerged from a study of regulatory T cells in long-lasting Graves disease. This clonotype was observed many times. Antigen unknown. Building the TCR beta libraries relied on iRepertoire HTBI primers, and CDR3 regions underwent Arm-PCR. One entry per CDR3 protein results from TCRdb running MiXCR on the multiplex PCR reads. This table has a few hundred thousand distinct CDR3 sequences, approximately 16% appearing once. The CDR3 is 15 residues long. V lost 6 bases, J lost 2 bases, and 17 bases lay in between. The time point: newly diagnosed GD, antithyroid drugs for less than 3 months. With RNA extracted from PBMCs as input, the TCR library was made. Overall study findings and caveats: Persistent Graves' patients possessed reduced TCR diversity relative to recently diagnosed ones.

These data also formed part of another study, on T cells in Graves' hyperthyroidism and ophthalmopathy. That source reports: Absent ophthalmopathy progression within 18 months defined stable Graves' hyperthyroidism. Diagnosing involved the use of clinical symptoms, serum thyroxine and TRAb, thyroid ultrasound and orbital computed tomography. First-round RT-PCR targeting the TCR CDR3 was performed with the HTBI primer set.

The sequence came from a man in his forties or fifties with Graves disease. The sequencing here drew on peripheral blood mononuclear cells (PBMCs), taken at new diagnosis, from a patient treated with antithyroid drugs. The V and J genes are TRBV12-3 or TRBV12-4 and TRBJ2-7, with D possibly TRBD1 on 5 matching bases. In DNA form, the CDR3 reads TGTGCCAGCAGCCCTACCCCGACAGTGGCCTACGAGCAGTACTTC. Translation gives CASSPTPTVAYEQYF.